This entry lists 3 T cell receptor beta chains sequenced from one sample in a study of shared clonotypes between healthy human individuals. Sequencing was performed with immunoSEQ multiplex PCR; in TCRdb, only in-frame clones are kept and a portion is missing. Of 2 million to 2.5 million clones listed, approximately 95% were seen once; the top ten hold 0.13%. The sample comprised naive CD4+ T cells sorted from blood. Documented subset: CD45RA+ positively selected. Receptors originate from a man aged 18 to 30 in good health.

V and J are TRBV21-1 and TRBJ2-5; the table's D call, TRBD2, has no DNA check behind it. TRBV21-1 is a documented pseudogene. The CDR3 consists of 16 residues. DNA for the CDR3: TGTGCCAGCAGCAAAGCCAACCCGCCTAGCTGGGAGACCCAGTACTTC. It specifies CASSKANPPSWETQYF.

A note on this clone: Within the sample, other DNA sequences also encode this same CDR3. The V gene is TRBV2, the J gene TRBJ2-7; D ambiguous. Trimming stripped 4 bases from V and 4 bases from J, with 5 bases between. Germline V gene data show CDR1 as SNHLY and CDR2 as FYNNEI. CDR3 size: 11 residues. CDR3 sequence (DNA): TGTGCCAGCAGTGTCCAATACGAGCAGTACTTC. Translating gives CASSVQYEQYF.

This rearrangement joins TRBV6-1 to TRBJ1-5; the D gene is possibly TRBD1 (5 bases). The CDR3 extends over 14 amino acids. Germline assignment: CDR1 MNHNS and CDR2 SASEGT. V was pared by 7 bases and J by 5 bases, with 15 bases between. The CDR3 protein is CASTHQGVYQPQHF. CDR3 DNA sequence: TGTGCCAGCACCCATCAAGGGGTCTATCAGCCCCAGCATTTT.